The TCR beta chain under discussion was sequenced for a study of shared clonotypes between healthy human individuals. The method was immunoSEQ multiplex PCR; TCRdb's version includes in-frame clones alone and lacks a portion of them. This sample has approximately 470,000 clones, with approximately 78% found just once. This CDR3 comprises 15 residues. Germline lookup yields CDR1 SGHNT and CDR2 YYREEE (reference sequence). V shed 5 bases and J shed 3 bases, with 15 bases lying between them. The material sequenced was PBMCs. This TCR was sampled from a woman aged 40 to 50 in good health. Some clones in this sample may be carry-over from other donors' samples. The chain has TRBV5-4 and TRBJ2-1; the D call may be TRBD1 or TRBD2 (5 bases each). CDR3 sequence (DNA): TGTGCCAGCAGGCCTTCGGGACCTGTCTACAATGAGCAGTTCTTC. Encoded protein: CASRPSGPVYNEQFF.